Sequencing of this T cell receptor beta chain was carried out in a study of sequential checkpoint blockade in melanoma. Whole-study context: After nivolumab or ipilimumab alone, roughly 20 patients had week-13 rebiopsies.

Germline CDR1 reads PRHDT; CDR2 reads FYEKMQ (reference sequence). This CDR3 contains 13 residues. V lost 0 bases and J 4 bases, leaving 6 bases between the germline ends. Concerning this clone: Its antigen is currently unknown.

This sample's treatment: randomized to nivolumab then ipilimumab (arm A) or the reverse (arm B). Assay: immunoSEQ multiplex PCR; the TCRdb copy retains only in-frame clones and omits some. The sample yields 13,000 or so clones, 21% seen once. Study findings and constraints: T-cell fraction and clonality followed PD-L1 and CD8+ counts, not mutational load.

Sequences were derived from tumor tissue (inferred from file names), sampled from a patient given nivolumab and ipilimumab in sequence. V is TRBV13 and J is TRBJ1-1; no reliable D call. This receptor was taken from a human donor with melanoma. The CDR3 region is CASSLGLSTEAFF. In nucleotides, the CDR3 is TGTGCCAGCAGCTTAGGGTTGAGCACTGAAGCTTTCTTT.